The subject of this entry is one T cell receptor (beta chain). This record belongs to a study of monozygotic twins with inflammatory bowel disease. Germline values: CDR1 SGHTA, CDR2 FQGNSA. CDR3 length: 16 residues. TCRdb reprocessed the 5' RACE reads, with one entry per CDR3 protein and no DNA. This table lists a few hundred thousand distinct CDR3 sequences. This clonotype was sampled from a human donor with ulcerative colitis or Crohn's disease, or a healthy co-twin of an affected twin (not recorded which). V usage is TRBV7-2 and J usage is TRBJ2-2; TCRdb indicates TRBD1, and absent DNA this call remains unverified. The sequencing input was blood. The CDR3 reads CASSLVTGVGTGELFF.